These 18 T cell receptor beta chains were sequenced from one sample in a study of cytomegalovirus exposure and HLA in healthy donors. The study ran its PCR with 60 Vbeta and 13 Jbeta primers. Libraries were prepared by immunoSEQ multiplex PCR; TCRdb keeps only in-frame clonotypes and omits some of them. The top ten clones hold 2.5% to 3% of a sample with around 140,000 clones, roughly 78% of them seen once. Material: PBMCs. The receptors come from a female donor in good health and CMV-seronegative.

The chain recombines TRBV27 with TRBJ1-1, with 9 bases fitting TRBD1. From germline, CDR1 is MNHEY and CDR2 SMNVEV (reference sequence). The ends lost 8 bases at V and 0 bases at J; junction bases unmatched: 19. The CDR3 sequence is 19 residues long. In DNA form, the CDR3 reads TGTGCCAGCTCCAATCGACCCGGGACAGGGCTGCTCATGAACACTGAAGCTTTCTTT. Its translation: CASSNRPGTGLLMNTEAFF.

The genes are TRBV11-2 and TRBJ2-3; 9 nucleotides align to TRBD2. The CDR3 loop spans 15 amino acids. Germline assignment: CDR1 SGHAT and CDR2 FQNNGV. V shed 3 bases and J 2 bases; nucleotides not matched to a gene: 3. CDR3: CASSLAGGPTDTQYF. In DNA, the CDR3 is TGTGCCAGCAGCTTGGCGGGGGGGCCCACAGATACGCAGTATTTT. The full variable domain, its missing parts supplied by reference TRBV11-2 and TRBJ2-3, is EAGVAQSPRYKIIEKRQSVAFWCNPISGHATLYWYQQILGQGPKLLIQFQNNGVVDDSQLPKDRFSAERLKGVDSTLKIQPAKLEDSAVYLCASSLAGGPTDTQYFGPGTRLTVL.

This chain joins TRBV6-6 and TRBJ1-5, with 9 bases that match TRBD1. With V trimmed by 5 bases and J by 6 bases, 8 bases remained unmatched. The CDR3 has 15 amino acids. Per the germline V gene, CDR1 is MNHNY and CDR2 is SVGAGI (reference sequence). CDR3 sequence reads: CASSGTGQGGQPQHF. The CDR3 DNA reads as TGTGCCAGCAGTGGGACGGGACAGGGAGGTCAGCCCCAGCATTTT.

The chain employs TRBV14 and TRBJ2-3; TRBD2 matches 8 bases. Germline lookup yields CDR1 SGHDN and CDR2 FVKESK. Unmatched junction bases numbered 11, after V lost 2 bases and J lost 4 bases. The length of the CDR3 is 17 residues. The CDR3 region is CASSQSTGRVGPDTQYF. The CDR3 DNA reads TGTGCCAGCAGCCAATCCACCGGGAGGGTAGGGCCAGATACGCAGTATTTT.

The chain uses TRBV15 and TRBJ1-1; D call uncertain. Trimming cost V 0 bases and J 4 bases, with 6 bases left between them. The CDR3 is 13 amino acids. Looked up from germline, CDR1 is LNHNV and CDR2 is YYDKDF (reference sequence). For the CDR3, the DNA is TGTGCCACCAGCAGAGATGAGAGCACTGAAGCTTTCTTT. This gives the protein CATSRDESTEAFF.

J is TRBJ2-3 and V is TRBV30, with 7 nucleotides matching TRBD2. The CDR3 sequence is 15 residues long. The germline CDR1 and CDR2 sequences are GTSNPN and SVGIG (reference sequence). V dropped 2 bases and J dropped 4; count of bases not matched to a gene: 9. The CDR3 DNA reads TGTGCCTGGAGTAAGGGCGGGGGAAAAGCAGATACGCAGTATTTT. As protein: CAWSKGGGKADTQYF.

V usage is TRBV27 and J usage is TRBJ1-2, with 7 bases matching TRBD1. This CDR3 spans 14 amino acids. V was pared by 10 bases and J by 7 bases, with 15 bases of the junction left unmatched. In germline, CDR1 is MNHEY, CDR2 SMNVEV (reference sequence). The CDR3 loop is CATAITTGSAGYTF. CDR3 nucleotides: TGTGCCACCGCTATTACGACAGGGTCGGCTGGCTACACCTTC.

V usage is TRBV5-1 and J usage is TRBJ2-5, with 8 bases that match TRBD1. The CDR3 is 14 amino acids. Germline loops: CDR1 SGHRS, CDR2 YFSETQ. V lost 5 bases to trimming and J lost 1 base; unmatched junction nucleotides: 4. CDR3 amino acids: CASRSTGGQETQYF. The CDR3 DNA reads as TGCGCCAGCAGAAGTACAGGGGGCCAAGAGACCCAGTACTTC.

The chain links TRBV2 to TRBJ1-2; 7 positions agree with TRBD1. V lost 3 bases, J lost 6 bases, and 4 bases stayed unmatched. Germline V lookup: CDR1 SNHLY, CDR2 FYNNEI. The CDR3 runs to 13 residues. This chain's CDR3 is CASSDPTGHGYTF. For the CDR3, the DNA is TGTGCCAGCAGTGACCCGACAGGGCATGGCTACACCTTC.

CDR3 bases: TGTGCCAGCAGCTTGGGCCCCCTTCAGGGCCAGCCCCAGCATTTT. This encodes CASSLGPLQGQPQHF. This chain uses TRBV5-6 with TRBJ1-5; maybe TRBD1 (5 bases). The CDR3 extends over 15 amino acids. V dropped 0 bases and J dropped 7 bases, with 14 bases sitting between them. The germline gives CDR1 SGHDT, CDR2 YYEEEE.

The rearrangement links TRBV28 to TRBJ1-6; D remains unclear. Germline values: CDR1 MDHEN, CDR2 SYDVKM. The length of the CDR3 is 16 residues. Trimming pared 3 bases from V and 4 bases from J, leaving 13 bases between. CDR3 protein: CASSLSAGKYNSPLHF. Written as DNA, the CDR3 is TGTGCCAGCAGTTTGTCGGCAGGAAAATATAATTCACCCCTCCACTTT.

This clone was detected a few times. The rearrangement uses TRBV6-1 and TRBJ2-7; D unresolved. The V end was cut by 8 bases, the J end by 3 bases, with 17 bases between. Germline values: CDR1 MNHNS, CDR2 SASEGT. The CDR3 sequence is 14 residues long. CDR3 bases: TGTGCCAGCTCCGTAAATCCACAGAACTACGAGCAGTACTTC. Amino acid sequence: CASSVNPQNYEQYF.

V gene TRBV6-6 combines with J gene TRBJ2-3; possible D gene TRBD2, 6 bases. V dropped 2 bases and J dropped 3 bases, with 9 bases sitting between them. Per germline, CDR1 MNHNY and CDR2 SVGAGI (reference sequence). The CDR3 loop spans 14 amino acids. The CDR3 loop is CASSYGGLTDTQYF. As DNA, the CDR3 is TGTGCCAGCAGTTACGGGGGACTTACAGATACGCAGTATTTT.

The chain joins TRBV16 to TRBJ1-5, with D uncertain. This CDR3 has 13 residues. Germline V CDR1 and CDR2: KGHSY, FQNENV. With 1 base removed from V and 7 bases from J, the gap between germline ends came to 8 bases. The CDR3 DNA reads as TGTGCCAGCAGCCAATATCGGGGACAGCCCCAGCATTTT. Translation gives CASSQYRGQPQHF.

V and J are TRBV5-1 and TRBJ1-2; D perhaps matches TRBD1 (6 bases). CDR3 length: 14 residues. Germline V gene data show CDR1 as SGHRS and CDR2 as YFSETQ. With 4 bases removed from V and 5 bases from J, the gap between germline ends came to 15 bases. The CDR3, as DNA: TGCGCCAGCAGCGGGACCGGGACAAGTTATGGCTACACCTTC. Translated: CASSGTGTSYGYTF.

This clone was recorded once. The V and J genes are TRBV27 and TRBJ2-3; a weak D match, TRBD1 (6 bases). V was cut by 2 bases and J by 2 bases, with 11 bases left in between. Germline-derived CDR1 and CDR2 are MNHEY and SMNVEV (reference sequence). The CDR3 extends over 15 amino acids. The CDR3 bases are TGTGCCAGCAGTTTAAAGGCAGGGGCCACAGATACGCAGTATTTT. Protein product: CASSLKAGATDTQYF.

This clone showed up just once. The chain links TRBV5-3 to TRBJ2-5, with 8 bases lining up with TRBD2. TRBV5-3 is flagged as an ORF with uncertain function. CDR3 length equals 16 residues. J gave up 1 base and V 0 bases, and 5 bases lay outside the gene matches. The DNA for the CDR3 is TGTGCCAGAAGCTTGGGGACGGGAGGGACCCAAGAGACCCAGTACTTC. Translation: CARSLGTGGTQETQYF.

The chain is built from TRBV6-5 and TRBJ1-2, with a tentative D call TRBD1 (5 bases). This CDR3 has 14 amino acids. Germline values: CDR1 MNHEY, CDR2 SVGAGI. V was shortened by 5 bases and J by 7 bases, with 17 bases between the two germline ends. DNA of the CDR3: TGTGCCAGCAGTGAAAAACTAGCGGGGCTTGGCTACACCTTC. It encodes CASSEKLAGLGYTF.